This entry lists 10 T cell receptor beta chains sequenced from one sample in a study of T cell responses to AZD1222 COVID-19 vaccine listed by TCRdb under 2021. Library preparation was by the immunoSEQ multiplex PCR assay. TCRdb's version of the immuneACCESS table is confined to in-frame rearrangements and falls short of the full clone set. An unresolved V gene accounts for under half of the shortfall where checked; the remainder is of unknown origin. Here the sample has 150,000 or so clones; 90% to 95% occur a single time. 1.5% to 2% of the sample is in the top ten clones. This specimen's time point label, interpreted: baseline before first vaccination. The sequencing used peripheral blood, collected on day 0 of AZD1222 vaccination. These receptors were collected from an adult in good health.

The chain employs TRBV7-8 and TRBJ2-1; D gene uncertain. Germline V gene lookup returns CDR1 SGHVS and CDR2 FQNEAQ. CDR3 size: 11 residues. The V end lost 2 bases, the J end lost 9 bases, and 5 bases lay between the germline ends. The CDR3 loop reads CASSLLGEQFF. The CDR3 DNA is TGTGCCAGCAGCTTATTGGGTGAGCAGTTCTTC.

This clone showed up just once. The V call is TRBV7-2, the J call TRBJ2-5; 7 positions match TRBD1. The germline gives CDR1 SGHTA, CDR2 FQGNSA. V shed 5 bases and J 1 base; nucleotides not matched to a gene: 4. This CDR3 has 14 residues. CDR3 sequence: CASSSRTGQETQYF. CDR3 DNA: TGTGCCAGCAGCAGCCGGACAGGCCAAGAGACCCAGTACTTC. Combining the CDR3 with reference TRBV7-2 and TRBJ2-5 gives the whole variable domain GAGVSQSPSNKVTEKGKDVELRCDPISGHTALYWYRQSLGQGLEFLIYFQGNSAPDKSGLPSDRFSAERTGGSVSTLTIQRTQQEDSAVYLCASSSRTGQETQYFGPGTRLLVL.

This clone has just a few counts. The CDR3 bases are TGTGCCAGCAGCCCCCGACAGGGGTCTGTCTCTGGCTACACCTTC. This gives the protein CASSPRQGSVSGYTF. J is TRBJ1-2 and V is TRBV7-2, with 8 bases aligning to TRBD1. After removal of 5 bases from V and 7 bases from J, the junction contained 12 bases not matched to a gene. The CDR3 runs to 15 residues. The germline V gene has CDR1 SGHTA and CDR2 FQGNSA.

This clone came up a few times. The chain couples TRBV2 to TRBJ2-3; tentatively, D is TRBD2 (5 bases). Germline CDR1 and CDR2: SNHLY and FYNNEI. The CDR3 has 13 residues. V shed 10 bases and J shed 2 bases, with 13 bases lying between them. The CDR3 nucleotides are TGTGCCATCGGACTGCAGTTCACAGATACGCAGTATTTT. Protein product: CAIGLQFTDTQYF.

J is TRBJ2-6 and V is TRBV2, with D uncertain. The CDR3 runs to 14 residues. V shed 6 bases and J shed 0 bases, with 6 bases lying between them. CDR1 is SNHLY and CDR2 is FYNNEI in the germline V gene. CDR3 sequence (DNA): TGTGCCAGCAGAGTTGGCTCTGGGGCCAACGTCCTGACTTTC. It is translated as CASRVGSGANVLTF.

The chain carries TRBV24-1 and TRBJ2-7, with a weak D call TRBD1 (6 bases). CDR3 length: 13 residues. V was trimmed by 4 bases and J by 5 bases, leaving 11 bases between them. The germline CDR1 and CDR2 sequences are KGHDR and SFDVKD. The CDR3 spells CATSERPGDEQYF. CDR3 sequence (DNA): TGTGCCACCAGTGAACGTCCAGGGGACGAGCAGTACTTC.

Turning to this clone: The junction shows a germline mismatch at one end, possibly a read error. V and J are TRBV7-7 and TRBJ2-5; possible D gene TRBD2, 7 bases. Germline V lookup: CDR1 SSHAT, CDR2 FNYEAQ (reference sequence). This CDR3 comprises 13 residues. DNA of the CDR3: TGTGCTAGCAGCTTAGGGGGGGAAGAGACCCAGTACTTC. Translated, it gives CASSLGGEETQYF.

The V gene is TRBV19, the J gene TRBJ1-1, with a weak D call TRBD1 (6 bases). The CDR3 is made up of 14 amino acids. Germline-derived CDR1 and CDR2 are LNHDA and SQIVND (reference sequence). V was trimmed by 3 bases and J by 4 bases, leaving 12 bases between them. The CDR3 region has the DNA TGTGCCAGTAGTATGTTGGGGGCGGGCACTGAAGCTTTCTTT. Amino acids: CASSMLGAGTEAFF. Full variable domain (remainder filled in from reference TRBV19 and TRBJ1-1): DGGITQSPKYLFRKEGQNVTLSCEQNLNHDAMYWYRQDPGQGLRLIYYSQIVNDFQKGDIAEGYSVSREKKESFPLTVTSAQKNPTAFYLCASSMLGAGTEAFFGQGTRLTVV.

V usage is TRBV27 and J usage is TRBJ1-5; TRBD1 agrees at 10 bases. The J segment lost 6 bases and the V segment lost 5 bases, leaving 4 bases of the junction unmatched. CDR3 length: 14 amino acids. In germline, CDR1 is MNHEY, CDR2 SMNVEV (reference sequence). The CDR3 sequence: CASSPGTGVQPQHF. The CDR3 nucleotides read TGTGCCAGCAGTCCGGGGACAGGGGTTCAGCCCCAGCATTTT.

The gene calls are TRBV7-6 and TRBJ2-7; TRBD1 aligns across 7 bases. Per the germline V gene, CDR1 is SGHVS and CDR2 is FNYEAQ. With V trimmed by 6 bases and J by 0 bases, 11 bases remained unmatched. CDR3 length equals 16 residues. CDR3 region: CASRATGTDSSYEQYF. CDR3 in DNA: TGTGCCAGCAGGGCAACCGGGACAGACTCCTCCTACGAGCAGTACTTC.